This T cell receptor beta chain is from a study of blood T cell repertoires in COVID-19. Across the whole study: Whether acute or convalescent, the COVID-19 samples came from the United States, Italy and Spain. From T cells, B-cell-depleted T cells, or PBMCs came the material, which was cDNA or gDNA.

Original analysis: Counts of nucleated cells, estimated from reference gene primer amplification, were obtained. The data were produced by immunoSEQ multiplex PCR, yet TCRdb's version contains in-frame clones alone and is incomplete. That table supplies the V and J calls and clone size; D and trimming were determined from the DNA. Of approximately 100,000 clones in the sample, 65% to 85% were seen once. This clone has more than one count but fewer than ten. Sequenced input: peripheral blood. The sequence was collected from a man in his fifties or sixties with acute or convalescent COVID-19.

DNA for the CDR3: TGTGCCAGCACCGAACTAGCGGGAGCTAGAAATGAGCAGTTCTTC. It specifies CASTELAGARNEQFF. The gene calls are TRBV28 and TRBJ2-1; 11 positions match TRBD2. The trim removed 7 bases at V and 7 bases at J, leaving 9 bases unmatched. Germline V gene lookup returns CDR1 MDHEN and CDR2 SYDVKM. The length of the CDR3 is 15 residues. The full variable domain, its missing parts supplied by reference TRBV28 and TRBJ2-1, is DVKVTQSSRYLVKRTGEKVFLECVQDMDHENMFWYRQDPGLGLRLIYFSYDVKMKEKGDIPEGYSVSREKKERFSLILESASTNQTSMYLCASTELAGARNEQFFGPGTRLTVL.